Listed below are T cell receptor beta chains from one sample, sequenced in a study of blood T cell repertoires in COVID-19. Profiling relied on immunoSEQ multiplex PCR, and the TCRdb table lists in-frame clones only, not all of them. The table shows 100,000 or so clones, with less than 90% occurring only once. Sample: peripheral blood. These receptors originate from a man aged 65 to 85 with active or convalescent COVID-19. Both conserved end residues are part of each CDR3. Fields, in order: J gene, V gene, D gene, clone size, CDR3 DNA, CDR3 protein. A D gene is named only where the DNA matches it firmly. Some rows mark clone size as missing; the rest say once, few, many or name a class of expanded clone.

TRBJ2-7 TRBV7-2 - - TGTGCCAGCAGCTTCTTAGACAAATCCTACGAGCAGTACTTC CASSFLDKSYEQYF
TRBJ2-7 TRBV6-5 TRBD1 - TGTGCCAGCAGTTCTGGGGGACAGGGGGCACGTCAGTACTTC CASSSGGQGARQYF
TRBJ2-2 TRBV3-1/TRBV3-2 TRBD1 - TGTGCCAGCAGCCAAGAAGTGGGACAGGGGGCCGGGGAGCTGTTTTTT CASSQEVGQGAGELFF
TRBJ2-5 TRBV5-1 TRBD2 - TGCGCCAGCAGCACCCTAGCGGGGCCTCAAGAGACCCAGTACTTC CASSTLAGPQETQYF
TRBJ1-1 TRBV6-5 - - TGTGCCAGCAGTTACCGGACAGACACTGAAGCTTTCTTT CASSYRTDTEAFF
TRBJ2-7 TRBV9 - - TGTGCCAGCAGCGTAGCACCCCAGGGGTACGAGCAGTACTTC CASSVAPQGYEQYF
TRBJ1-6 TRBV19 TRBD1 - TGTGCCAGTAGCGGACAGGGCGGGACACCCCTCCACTTT CASSGQGGTPLHF
TRBJ1-6 TRBV19 - - TGTGCCAGTACCCTGGACAGTTATTCACCCCTCCACTTT CASTLDSYSPLHF
TRBJ2-3 TRBV3-1/TRBV3-2 - - TGTGCCAGCAGCCAATGGCGCGGACAGTCGCCAAGCACAGATACGCAGTATTTT CASSQWRGQSPSTDTQYF
TRBJ1-4 TRBV5-1 TRBD1 - TGCGCCAGCAGCTTACAGGGGGCAAGGGAAAAACTGTTTTTT CASSLQGAREKLFF
TRBJ1-1 TRBV5-1 TRBD1 - TGCGCCAGCAGAGACAGGGGGCTGACTGAAGCTTTCTTT CASRDRGLTEAFF
TRBJ2-4 TRBV6-2/TRBV6-3 - - TGTGCCAGCAGTTACGGGAAGGGAGCGACCAAAAACATTCAGTACTTC CASSYGKGATKNIQYF
TRBJ1-1 TRBV6-5 TRBD1 - TGTGCCATCCGGAACGGACAGGGCCAAGCTTTCTTT CAIRNGQGQAFF
TRBJ1-1 TRBV5-1 TRBD1 - TGCGCCAGCAGCGCGACAGGGACGAACACTGAAGCTTTCTTT CASSATGTNTEAFF
TRBJ2-4 TRBV7-9 - - TGTGCCAGCAGCTTAGGGAGGGGATTGGCCAAAAACATTCAGTACTTC CASSLGRGLAKNIQYF
TRBJ2-2 TRBV11-3 TRBD1 once TGTGCCAGCAGCTTAGGGGACAGGGAAACCGGGGAGCTGTTTTTT CASSLGDRETGELFF
TRBJ2-1 TRBV7-3 TRBD1 - TGTGCCAGCAGCTTGGATCCCCAGGGGGAAACGACTAATGAGCAGTTCTTC CASSLDPQGETTNEQFF
TRBJ1-3 TRBV10-3 TRBD1 - TGTGCCATCACTCGGACAGGGGAAGACACCATATATTTT CAITRTGEDTIYF
TRBJ2-1 TRBV6-6 TRBD2 - TGTGCCAGCAGTCGAACCGTCTCGGCGGGGGGCGGTAGGGAGCAGTTCTTC CASSRTVSAGGGREQFF
TRBJ2-1 TRBV7-3 TRBD2 - TGTGCCAGCAGCCCCTCATCCTCGCGAGCGGGGCCATGGAATGAGCAGTTCTTC CASSPSSSRAGPWNEQFF
TRBJ1-6 TRBV9 - - TGTGCCAGCAGCGTAGCGGGGGGATCACCCCTCCACTTT CASSVAGGSPLHF
TRBJ1-6 TRBV7-9 - - TGTGCCAGCAGCACTAGTAATTCACCCCTCCACTTT CASSTSNSPLHF
TRBJ2-5 TRBV24-1 TRBD2 - TGTGCCACCAGTGATCCGAGTAGCGGGGGGACCCAAGAGACCCAGTACTTC CATSDPSSGGTQETQYF
TRBJ1-1 TRBV7-9 - - TGTGCCAGCAGCTTAGGACAGAACACTGAAGCTTTCTTT CASSLGQNTEAFF
TRBJ1-2 TRBV7-2 - - TGTGCCAGCAGCATTAACAGGGATATTGGCTACACCTTC CASSINRDIGYTF
TRBJ2-5 TRBV7-2 TRBD2 - TGTGCCAGCAGCTTGAACGGCGGGGGGCGCCAAGAGACCCAGTACTTC CASSLNGGGRQETQYF
TRBJ2-7 TRBV7-9 - - TGTGCCAGCAGCTTACAGGGCGGACCCTACGAGCAGTACTTC CASSLQGGPYEQYF
TRBJ1-1 TRBV12-3/TRBV12-4 TRBD1 - TGTGCCAGCAGTATCAGGGGGCATACTGAAGCTTTCTTT CASSIRGHTEAFF
TRBJ1-2 TRBV5-1 TRBD1 once TGCGCCAGCAGCTCCGGGAACACAGGGGCTTTTACCTATGGCTACACCTTC CASSSGNTGAFTYGYTF
TRBJ2-7 TRBV5-1 TRBD1 - TGCGCCAGCAGTCTGAGGGGGCTTAGGGTAGACGAGCAGTACTTC CASSLRGLRVDEQYF
TRBJ1-4 TRBV2 - - TGTGCCAGCAGTGTATTAAGACAGGCAACTAATGAAAAACTGTTTTTT CASSVLRQATNEKLFF
TRBJ1-4 TRBV4-2 - - TGTGCCAGCAGCCAAGATCTTAGAGAAAAACTGTTTTTT CASSQDLREKLFF
TRBJ1-3 TRBV9 TRBD1 - TGTGCCAGCAGTCGGGACAGGGCTTACTCTGGAAACACCATATATTTT CASSRDRAYSGNTIYF
TRBJ1-4 TRBV6-6 - - TGTGCCAGCAGTTATTGGGGCAGACTTAATGAAAAACTGTTTTTT CASSYWGRLNEKLFF
TRBJ2-1 TRBV25-1 TRBD1 - TGTGCCAGCAGTGTTACAGGGGGGTATGAGCAGTTCTTC CASSVTGGYEQFF
TRBJ1-1 TRBV12-3/TRBV12-4 - - TGTGCCAGCACCCGGCAGGCTAACACTGAAGCTTTCTTT CASTRQANTEAFF
TRBJ1-6 TRBV14 - - TGTGCCAGCAGTATAGGGGGGGCCCTCCACTTT CASSIGGALHF